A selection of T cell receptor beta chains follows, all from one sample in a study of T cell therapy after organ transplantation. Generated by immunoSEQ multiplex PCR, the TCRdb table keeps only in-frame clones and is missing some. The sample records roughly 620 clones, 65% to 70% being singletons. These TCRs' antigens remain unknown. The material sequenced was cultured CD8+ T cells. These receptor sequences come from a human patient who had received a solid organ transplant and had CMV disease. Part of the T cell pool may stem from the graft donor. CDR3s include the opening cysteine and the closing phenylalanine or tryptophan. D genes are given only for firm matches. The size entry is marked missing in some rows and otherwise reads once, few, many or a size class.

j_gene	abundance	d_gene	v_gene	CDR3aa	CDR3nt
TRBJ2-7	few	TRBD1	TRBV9	CASSPGTVWSYEQYF	TGTGCCAGCAGCCCAGGGACAGTTTGGTCCTACGAGCAGTACTTC
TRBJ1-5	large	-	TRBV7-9	CASTLDGFNQPQHF	TGTGCCAGCACGCTGGACGGTTTCAATCAGCCCCAGCATTTT
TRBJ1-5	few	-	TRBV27	CASSPRYRDSDYSNQPQHF	TGTGCCAGCAGTCCCCGCTACCGCGACAGTGATTATAGCAATCAGCCCCAGCATTTT
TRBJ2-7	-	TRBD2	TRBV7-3	CASSLRGAYEQYF	TGTGCCAGCAGCCTTCGGGGGGCCTACGAGCAGTACTTC
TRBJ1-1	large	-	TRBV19	CASSISFHGNTEAFF	TGTGCCAGTAGTATATCTTTTCACGGGAACACTGAAGCTTTCTTT
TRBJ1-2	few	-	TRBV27	CASSFESSYGYTF	TGTGCCAGCAGTTTCGAATCCAGCTATGGCTACACCTTC
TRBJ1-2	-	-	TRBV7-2	CASSFADYGYTF	TGTGCCAGCAGCTTTGCCGACTATGGCTACACCTTC
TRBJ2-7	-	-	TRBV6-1	CASSVGASVTYEQYF	TGTGCCAGCAGTGTAGGGGCTAGCGTAACCTACGAGCAGTACTTC
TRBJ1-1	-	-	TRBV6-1	CAAHQGFHMNTEAFF	TGTGCCGCCCACCAGGGGTTTCATATGAACACTGAAGCTTTCTTT
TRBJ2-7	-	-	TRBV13	CASSSFGASYEQYF	TGTGCCAGCAGCTCATTTGGGGCAAGCTACGAGCAGTACTTC
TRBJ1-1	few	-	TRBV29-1	CSVYGTEAFF	TGCAGCGTTTATGGGACTGAAGCTTTCTTT
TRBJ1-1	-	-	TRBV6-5	CASSYSRGGNTEAFF	TGTGCCAGCAGTTACTCAAGGGGTGGGAACACTGAAGCTTTCTTT
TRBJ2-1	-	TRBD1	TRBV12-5	CASGLNRGPHYNEQFF	TGTGCTAGTGGTTTGAACAGGGGGCCACACTACAATGAGCAGTTCTTC
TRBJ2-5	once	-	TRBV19	CASSIPFQAETQYF	TGTGCCAGTAGTATTCCCTTCCAGGCGGAGACCCAGTACTTC
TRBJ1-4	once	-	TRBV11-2	CASSSREKLFF	TGTGCCAGCAGCTCCAGAGAAAAACTGTTTTTT
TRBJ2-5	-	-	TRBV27	CASSIGLEGETQYF	TGTGCCAGCAGTATCGGACTCGAGGGGGAGACCCAGTACTTC
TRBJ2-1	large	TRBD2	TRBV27	CASSKGGSYNEQFF	TGTGCCTCGTCCAAAGGCGGGAGCTACAATGAGCAGTTCTTC
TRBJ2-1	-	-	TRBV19	CASSIGVGRQTYNEQFF	TGTGCCAGTAGTATAGGCGTCGGGCGACAGACCTACAATGAGCAGTTCTTC
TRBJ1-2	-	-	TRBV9	CASSVDRGALGYTF	TGTGCCAGCAGCGTAGACCGGGGGGCCCTAGGCTACACCTTC
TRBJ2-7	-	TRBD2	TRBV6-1	CASSEGASGVYEQYF	TGTGCCAGCAGTGAAGGGGCTAGCGGGGTCTACGAGCAGTACTTC
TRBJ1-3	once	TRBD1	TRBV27	CASASGTGAGNTIYF	TGTGCCAGCGCCTCCGGGACAGGGGCCGGAAACACCATATATTTT
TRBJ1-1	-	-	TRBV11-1	CASSLNTEAFF	TGTGCCAGCAGCTTAAACACTGAAGCTTTCTTT